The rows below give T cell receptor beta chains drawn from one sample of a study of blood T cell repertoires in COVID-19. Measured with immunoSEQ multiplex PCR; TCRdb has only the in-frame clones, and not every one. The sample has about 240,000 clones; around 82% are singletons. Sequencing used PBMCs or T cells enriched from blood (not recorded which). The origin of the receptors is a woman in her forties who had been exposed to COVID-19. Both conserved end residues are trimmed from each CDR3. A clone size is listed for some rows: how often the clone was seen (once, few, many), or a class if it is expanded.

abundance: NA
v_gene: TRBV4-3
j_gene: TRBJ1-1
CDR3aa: ASSQEPFGGWNTEAF

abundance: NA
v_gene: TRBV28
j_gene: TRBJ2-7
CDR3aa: ASSLSRGTPYEQY

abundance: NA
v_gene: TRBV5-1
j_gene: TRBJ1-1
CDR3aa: ASSLAATDTEAF

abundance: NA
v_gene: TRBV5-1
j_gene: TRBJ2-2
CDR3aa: ASSFALAGARYLGKTGELF

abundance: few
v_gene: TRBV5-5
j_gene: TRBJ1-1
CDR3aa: ATSKTPGASLTEAF

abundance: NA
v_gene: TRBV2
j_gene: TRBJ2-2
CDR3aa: ASSARGNTGELF

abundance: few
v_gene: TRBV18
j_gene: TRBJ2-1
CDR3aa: ASSPGKDYEQF

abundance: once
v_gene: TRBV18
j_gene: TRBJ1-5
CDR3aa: ASSPGTGGLNQPQH

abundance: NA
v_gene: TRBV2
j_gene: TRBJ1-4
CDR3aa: ASRPGQGKEKLF

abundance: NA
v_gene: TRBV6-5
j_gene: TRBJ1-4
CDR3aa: ASSSGAGGRGKLF

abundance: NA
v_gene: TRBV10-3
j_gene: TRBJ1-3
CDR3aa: AISESFDRAGNTIY

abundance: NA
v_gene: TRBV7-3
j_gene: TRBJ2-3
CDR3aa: ASSLGGTVTDTQY

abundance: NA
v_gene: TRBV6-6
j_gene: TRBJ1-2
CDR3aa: ASSYAADAGYGYT

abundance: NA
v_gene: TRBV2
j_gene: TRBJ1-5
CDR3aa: ASRGSQGATNQPQH

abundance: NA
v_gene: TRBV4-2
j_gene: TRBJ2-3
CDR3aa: ASSQVGAGRTDTQY